The rows below give T cell receptor beta chains drawn from one sample of a study of cytomegalovirus exposure and HLA in healthy donors. Some clones are missing from TCRdb's copy, which holds only in-frame ones; the method was immunoSEQ multiplex PCR. The sample records about 160,000 clones, 70% to 85% being singletons. Sequencing was done on a sample of PBMCs. These receptors came from a man in his fifties or sixties in good health and CMV-seropositive. CDR3s include the opening cysteine and the closing phenylalanine or tryptophan. The D gene is left open where the match is weak. The size field is filled for only some rows; it gives once, few, many or a size class.

j_call | d_call | clone_size | v_call | cdr3_nt | cdr3_aa
TRBJ1-5 | NA | NA | TRBV6-1 | TGTGCCAGCAGTGAAGGGCCAGGGCCAGGTCAGCCCCAGCATTTT | CASSEGPGPGQPQHF
TRBJ2-5 | TRBD2 | few | TRBV9 | TGTGCCAGCAGCGTAGGGGAGCGGGGGCTGGAGACCCAGTACTTC | CASSVGERGLETQYF
TRBJ1-1 | TRBD1 | NA | TRBV20-1 | TGCAGTGCCTACGGACAGGGCGAAGCTTTCTTT | CSAYGQGEAFF
TRBJ1-3 | NA | NA | TRBV6-6 | TGTGCCAGCAGTTACGGGCAGAGCATATATTTT | CASSYGQSIYF
TRBJ2-4 | TRBD1 | NA | TRBV14 | TGTGCCAGCAGCCATACAGGGGCGGCGGCCAAAAACATTCAGTACTTC | CASSHTGAAAKNIQYF
TRBJ2-3 | NA | once | TRBV5-1 | TGCGCCAGCAGCCCAGGGGTGTCTAGCACAGATACGCAGTATTTT | CASSPGVSSTDTQYF
TRBJ2-1 | TRBD1 | NA | TRBV15 | TGTGCCACCAGCAGACACCGACAGGGTAATGACAATGAGCAGTTCTTC | CATSRHRQGNDNEQFF
TRBJ2-2 | NA | NA | TRBV9 | TGTGCCAGTACCGAAGGGGACACCGGGGAGCTGTTTTTT | CASTEGDTGELFF
TRBJ1-2 | NA | NA | TRBV18 | TGTGCCAGCTCACCAGCAGGGGAGCCCATTTCCTATGGCTACACCTTC | CASSPAGEPISYGYTF
TRBJ2-3 | NA | NA | TRBV6-5 | TGTGCCAGCAGTTACTCTGCAGGGGCCCAAGATACGCAGTATTTT | CASSYSAGAQDTQYF
TRBJ1-1 | NA | NA | TRBV18 | TGTGCCAGCTCACCATCCGGGGTCGTGAACACTGAAGCTTTCTTT | CASSPSGVVNTEAFF
TRBJ2-7 | TRBD1 | NA | TRBV6-6 | TGTGCCAGTGTTGAGACAGGGTCGTACGAGCAGTACTTC | CASVETGSYEQYF
TRBJ2-1 | NA | NA | TRBV18 | TGTGCCAGCTCAGGCCAGGGGGGCTCCTACAATGAGCAGTTCTTC | CASSGQGGSYNEQFF
TRBJ1-5 | NA | NA | TRBV10-3 | TGTGCCATCAGTGAGGGACAGCTATATAGCAATCAGCCCCAGCATTTT | CAISEGQLYSNQPQHF
TRBJ2-3 | NA | NA | TRBV7-9 | TGTGCCAGCAGCTTAGACGACAAGCCCAACACAGATACGCAGTATTTT | CASSLDDKPNTDTQYF
TRBJ1-3 | NA | few | TRBV5-1 | TGCGCCAGCAGCCTGGGCCAGGGGCACAACACCATATATTTT | CASSLGQGHNTIYF
TRBJ1-4 | NA | NA | TRBV15 | TGTGCCACCAGCAGAACCAGACAGGTTAATGAAAAACTGTTTTTT | CATSRTRQVNEKLFF
TRBJ1-2 | NA | NA | TRBV6-5 | TGTGCCAGCAGTTACGACCCTACCGGGACACCCGACTACACCTTC | CASSYDPTGTPDYTF
TRBJ1-2 | NA | NA | TRBV2 | TGTGCCAGCATGGCCGGGGGAGGGGGGACTTATGGCTACACCTTC | CASMAGGGGTYGYTF
TRBJ1-1 | NA | NA | TRBV27 | TGTGCCAGCAGCAGGGGCCCCACTGAAGCTTTCTTT | CASSRGPTEAFF
TRBJ1-1 | NA | NA | TRBV6-5 | TGTGCCAGCAGTTATTCGCCCCCCGGAGGAACAGAAGCTTTCTTT | CASSYSPPGGTEAFF
TRBJ1-3 | TRBD1 | NA | TRBV7-7 | TGTGCCAGCAGCCTAGGGGGCCACCTCTCTGGAAACACCATATATTTT | CASSLGGHLSGNTIYF
TRBJ1-1 | NA | NA | TRBV9 | TGTGCCAGCAGTTCTGGGGGCTATAACACTGAAGCTTTCTTT | CASSSGGYNTEAFF
TRBJ2-3 | NA | NA | TRBV9 | TGTGCCAGCAGCCCCGGGAGACGCACAGATACGCAGTATTTT | CASSPGRRTDTQYF
TRBJ2-5 | NA | NA | TRBV20-1 | TGCAGTGCTAGAGATCAGGAGACCCAGTACTTC | CSARDQETQYF
TRBJ2-1 | NA | once | TRBV27 | TGTGCCAGCAGTTTATTAGCGGCCTCTCCCGACAATGAGCAGTTCTTC | CASSLLAASPDNEQFF
TRBJ2-3 | NA | NA | TRBV7-3 | TGTGCCAGCAGCTTTACCGGGGATACGCAGTATTTT | CASSFTGDTQYF
TRBJ2-7 | NA | NA | TRBV11-2 | TGTGCCAGCAGCTTACAACGAGGGGGCGAGCAGTACTTC | CASSLQRGGEQYF
TRBJ2-2 | NA | NA | TRBV27 | TGTGCCAGCCGGGTGGTAGGGGGTACCGGGGAGCTGTTTTTT | CASRVVGGTGELFF
TRBJ2-5 | TRBD2 | NA | TRBV19 | TGTGCCAGTAGTCCCGGCCCTAGCGGAGAGACCCAGTACTTC | CASSPGPSGETQYF
TRBJ1-1 | NA | NA | TRBV5-1 | TGCGCCAGCAGCTTGAGGGGGAACACTGAAGCTTTCTTT | CASSLRGNTEAFF
TRBJ1-2 | NA | NA | TRBV5-5 | TGTGCCAGCAGCTTGGAGGACCGCGGGGTCTCCTATGGCTACACCTTC | CASSLEDRGVSYGYTF